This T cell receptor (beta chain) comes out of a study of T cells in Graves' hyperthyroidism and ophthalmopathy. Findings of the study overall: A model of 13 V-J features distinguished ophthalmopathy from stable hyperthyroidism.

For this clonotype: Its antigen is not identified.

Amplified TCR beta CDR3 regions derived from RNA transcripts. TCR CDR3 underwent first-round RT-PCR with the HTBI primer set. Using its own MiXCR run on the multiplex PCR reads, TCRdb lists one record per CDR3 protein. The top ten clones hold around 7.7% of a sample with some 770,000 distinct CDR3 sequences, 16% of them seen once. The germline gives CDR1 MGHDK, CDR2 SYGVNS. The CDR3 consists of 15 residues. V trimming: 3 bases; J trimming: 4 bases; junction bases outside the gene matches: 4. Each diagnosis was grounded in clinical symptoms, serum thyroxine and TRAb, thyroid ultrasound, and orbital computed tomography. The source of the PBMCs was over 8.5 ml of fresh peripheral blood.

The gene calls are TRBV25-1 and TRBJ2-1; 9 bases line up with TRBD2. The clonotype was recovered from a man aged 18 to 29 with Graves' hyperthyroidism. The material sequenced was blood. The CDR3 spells CASSDAGGIYNEQFF. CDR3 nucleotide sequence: TGTGCCAGCAGTGACGCGGGAGGGATTTACAATGAGCAGTTCTTC. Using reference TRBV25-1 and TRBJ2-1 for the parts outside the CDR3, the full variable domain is EADIYQTPRYLVIGTGKKITLECSQTMGHDKMYWYQQDPGMELHLIHYSYGVNSTEKGDLSSESTVSRIRTEHFPLTLESARPSHTSQYLCASSDAGGIYNEQFFGPGTRLTVL.